The 12 T cell receptor beta chains below all came from one sample that was sequenced in a study of blood T cells in healthy people across ages. Combining a sample-barcoded 5' primer with a J-beta primer mix, a second PCR ran for roughly 6 to 12 cycles. TCRdb passed the 5' RACE reads through MiXCR, listing each CDR3 protein once. The sample holds approximately 1.5 million distinct CDR3 sequences, 30% to 40% seen once. Sequenced material: blood. The receptors come from a woman aged 25 to 39 in good health.

V usage is TRBV20-1 and J usage is TRBJ1-4; 8 bases agree with TRBD1. This CDR3 region has 14 residues. The germline CDR1 and CDR2 sequences are DFQATT and SNEGSKA (reference sequence). The junction had 6 bases not matched to a gene; V was cut back by 5 bases and J by 4 bases. The CDR3 is CSARGGQVNEKLFF. CDR3 coding DNA: TGCAGTGCTCGGGGGGGACAGGTTAATGAAAAACTGTTTTTT.

This clonotype has ten or more counts. This CDR3 reads CSEGDRAGGTQYF. The CDR3 DNA sequence: TGCAGCGAGGGGGACAGGGCTGGAGGTACGCAGTATTTT. The chain uses TRBV29-1 and TRBJ2-3; 9 nucleotides align to TRBD1. This CDR3 has 13 residues. Germline V gene sequence: CDR1 SQVTM, CDR2 ANQGSEA. Trimming removed 7 bases from V and 8 bases from J; junction bases left unmatched: 10.

CDR3 bases: TGTGCCAGCAGCCCTACAGAGAGGCAAAACGGCTACACCTTC. It is translated as CASSPTERQNGYTF. The chain recombines TRBV12-3 or TRBV12-4 with TRBJ1-2; D remains ambiguous. The CDR3 contains 14 residues. The ends were cut back, 6 bases at V and 8 bases at J, with 19 bases in the middle.

This clonotype was found many times. The rearrangement joins TRBV9 to TRBJ2-1; a weak D match, TRBD1 (6 bases). This CDR3 comprises 17 residues. V was pared by 0 bases and J by 3 bases, with 16 bases between. Looked up from germline, CDR1 is SGDLS and CDR2 is YYNGEE. The CDR3 protein is CASSVVSSRGFYNEQFF. In nucleotides, the CDR3 is TGTGCCAGCAGCGTAGTATCTAGCAGGGGCTTCTACAATGAGCAGTTCTTC.

This clonotype was recorded only once. The chain uses TRBV27 and TRBJ2-3, with D perhaps matching TRBD2 (7 bases). V lost 3 bases to trimming and J lost 7 bases, with 20 bases between them. Per the germline V gene, CDR1 is MNHEY and CDR2 is SMNVEV (reference sequence). The CDR3 extends over 16 amino acids. CDR3 loop: CASSFELGGGIHTQYF. The CDR3 DNA reads TGTGCCAGCAGTTTCGAACTAGGGGGGGGCATTCATACGCAGTATTTT.

There are a few counts of this clonotype. The CDR3 loop is CASSFVRKAFF. The CDR3 nucleotides read TGTGCCAGCAGTTTTGTCCGAAAAGCTTTCTTT. This rearrangement joins TRBV6-1 to TRBJ1-1, with D unresolved. The CDR3 has 11 amino acids. The germline V and J ends were trimmed by 5 bases and 9 bases, with 10 bases remaining between them. The germline CDR1 and CDR2 sequences are MNHNS and SASEGT.

The V and J genes are TRBV3-1 and TRBJ2-4, with a possible D match to TRBD2 (5 bases). The CDR3 runs to 15 residues. Germline values: CDR1 LGHDT, CDR2 YNNKEL (reference sequence). V was shortened by 0 bases and J by 4 bases, with 10 bases between the two germline ends. CDR3: CASSQDPSPKNIQYF. In DNA form, the CDR3 reads TGTGCCAGCAGCCAAGATCCTAGCCCAAAAAACATTCAGTACTTC.

The CDR3 loop is CASSGSELTTYGYTF. The CDR3 DNA sequence: TGTGCCAGCAGTGGGTCGGAGTTAACGACCTATGGCTACACCTTC. This chain joins TRBV25-1 and TRBJ1-2; D remains unclear. Trimming cost V 4 bases and J 4 bases, with 16 bases left between them. Germline CDR1 and CDR2: MGHDK and SYGVNS. The CDR3 has 15 residues.

Comments on this clonotype: A much larger clone is a single base away; this may be a read error. This chain connects TRBV12-3 or TRBV12-4 to TRBJ2-5; 13 bases align to TRBD2. This CDR3 has 15 amino acids. The CDR3 here is CASSPTSGGSETLYF. In DNA form, the CDR3 reads TGTGCCAGCAGTCCGACTAGCGGGGGGTCGGAGACCCTGTACTTC.

The chain is built from TRBV9 and TRBJ2-3; possibly TRBD2 for D (7 bases). This CDR3 has 16 residues. Germline loops: CDR1 SGDLS, CDR2 YYNGEE. The ends were cut back, 7 bases at V and 0 bases at J, with 18 bases in the middle. DNA of the CDR3: TGTGCCAGCGCCGGGGCGGGGGCTACTAGCACAGATACGCAGTATTTT. Translating gives CASAGAGATSTDTQYF.

This clonotype appeared a few times. The chain uses TRBV4-1 and TRBJ1-1; TRBD1 might be the D (5 bases). Germline-derived CDR1 and CDR2 are MGHRA and YSYEKL. Trimming took 0 bases from V and 6 from J, leaving 14 bases between them. The CDR3 consists of 15 residues. The CDR3 loop reads CASSQDRGKRPEAFF. The CDR3 region has the DNA TGCGCCAGCAGCCAAGATCGGGGGAAAAGGCCTGAAGCTTTCTTT.

This clonotype was counted ten times or more. The genes are TRBV27 and TRBJ2-7; possibly TRBD1 or TRBD2 for D (5 bases each). The CDR3 covers 14 residues. V was trimmed by 2 bases and J by 2 bases, leaving 10 bases between them. Germline CDR1 reads MNHEY; CDR2 reads SMNVEV (reference sequence). The DNA for the CDR3 is TGTGCCAGCAGTTTACTGGGACGACCCTACGAGCAGTACTTC. This translates into CASSLLGRPYEQYF.